The source of this TCR beta chain is a study of blood T cell repertoires in COVID-19 (dated by TCRdb to the early 2020s). For context, the study as a whole: Samples covering the acute and convalescent phases of COVID-19 were provided by collaborators in the United States, Italy and Spain. Samples were obtained from the ongoing ImmuneRACE study (first 160 participants) and from some 1,200 subjects provided by 6 global collaborators. Where available, HLA class I and class II types were obtained from metadata supplied by the sample provider rather than from assay-based typing. The prospective study material was composed of cDNA or gDNA derived from T cells, B-cell-depleted T cells, or PBMCs. The dataset comprised deeply sampled blood TCRbeta repertoires from subjects exposed to, actively infected with, or recovered from COVID-19. The repertoires were released in a freely available public database meant as a resource for research on the immune response to SARS-CoV-2. Nearly every sample came with metadata listing a de-identified subject ID, COVID-19 status, age in years and sex.

One collaborating source in Seattle enrolled patients while the patients were actively infected and followed the patients over time throughout the course of disease. Collaborating institutions collected whole blood in K2EDTA tubes following their own protocols. For TCRbeta analysis, collaborators shipped samples in one of three forms: frozen whole blood, isolated PBMCs, or DNA extracted from either of those sample types. Findings and caveats that apply to the study as a whole: The amount of clinical and demographic metadata varied by source and participant and was provided uncurated.

TCRbeta CDR3 regions were amplified from genomic DNA using the immunoSEQ Assay, a bias-controlled multiplex PCR. Turning to the authors' computational methods: The number of nucleated cells in each sample was estimated from the amplification of reference gene primers within the assay. To quantify the absolute abundance of each unique TCRbeta CDR3 rearrangement, sequence reads were collapsed and filtered. For each sample, productive Simpson clonality was calculated by taking the square root of Simpson's diversity index across productive rearrangements. TCRdb's version of the immuneACCESS table is confined to in-frame rearrangements and falls short of the full clone set. An unresolved V gene accounts for under half of the shortfall where checked; the remainder is of unknown origin. V and J calls plus clone size are reproduced from that table; the DNA served to infer D and trimming. The sample records about 120,000 clones, 90% of which are singletons. Together, the top ten hold approximately 3.9% of the sample.

As regards this clone: What this receptor recognizes is not known. No much larger clone exists at a distance of one base, and base qualities are not known.

Sequenced: peripheral blood. The clonotype was recovered from a woman aged 55 to 70 with COVID-19, enrolled during active disease.

The nucleotide sequence reads as follows: TGCAGCGTTGAAGTATCCACTTACTACGAGCAGTACTTC. Translated, it gives CSVEVSTYYEQYF. The sequence joins TRBV29-1 to TRBJ2-7; no D gene can be assigned with confidence. V drops 1 base and J drops 3 bases, leaving 10 bases in between. Based on the germline V gene, the CDR1 and CDR2 sequences are SQVTM and ANQGSEA. Inclusive of the bounding cysteine and phenylalanine, the CDR3 is 13 residues long. Only the CDR3 DNA stays, 39 bases, in frame from base 1.